What follows describes a single T cell receptor (beta chain). Its antigen is not identified. The data are from a study of T cells after posttransplantation cyclophosphamide. Cyclophosphamide on days +3 and +4 followed busulfan-fludarabine conditioning and a marrow graft. Germline V gene data show CDR1 as SGHRS and CDR2 as YFSETQ. The CDR3 has 14 amino acids. Between the trimmed V and J ends, which lost 0 bases and 4 bases, there was a span of 10 bases. This table comes from immunoSEQ multiplex PCR, and its TCRdb copy is limited to in-frame clones, with some not included. The sample yields about 36,000 clones, over 75% seen once. Study results and caveats: Skin or GI-infiltrating T cells shared few TRB sequences with blood.

This sample comprised CD4+ T cells sorted from blood, obtained roughly 1,900 days after a stem cell transplant with posttransplant cyclophosphamide. The chain recombines TRBV5-1 with TRBJ2-5; TRBD1 might be the D (5 bases). The receptor was isolated from a female patient between 40 and 50 years old who received an allogeneic stem cell transplant from a related donor, was CMV-positive, and had no GVHD. Certain T cells may be donor cells from the graft. CDR3 sequence reads: CASSLAGRVETQYF. CDR3 bases: TGCGCCAGCAGCTTGGCCGGCAGGGTAGAGACCCAGTACTTC.